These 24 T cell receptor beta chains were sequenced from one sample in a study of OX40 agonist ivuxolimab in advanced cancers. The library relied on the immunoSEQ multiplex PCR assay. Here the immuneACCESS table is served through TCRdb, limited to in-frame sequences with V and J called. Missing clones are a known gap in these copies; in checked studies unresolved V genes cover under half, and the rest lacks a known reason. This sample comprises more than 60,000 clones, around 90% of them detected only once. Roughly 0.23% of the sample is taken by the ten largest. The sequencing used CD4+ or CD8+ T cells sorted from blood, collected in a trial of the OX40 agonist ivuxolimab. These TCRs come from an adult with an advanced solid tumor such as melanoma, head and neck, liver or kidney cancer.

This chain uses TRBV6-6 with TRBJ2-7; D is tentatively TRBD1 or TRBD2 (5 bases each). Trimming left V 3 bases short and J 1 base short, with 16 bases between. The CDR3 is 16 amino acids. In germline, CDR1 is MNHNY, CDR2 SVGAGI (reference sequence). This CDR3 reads CASSYPPHGGSYEQYF. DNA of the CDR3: TGTGCCAGCAGTTATCCCCCTCATGGGGGTTCCTACGAGCAGTACTTC.

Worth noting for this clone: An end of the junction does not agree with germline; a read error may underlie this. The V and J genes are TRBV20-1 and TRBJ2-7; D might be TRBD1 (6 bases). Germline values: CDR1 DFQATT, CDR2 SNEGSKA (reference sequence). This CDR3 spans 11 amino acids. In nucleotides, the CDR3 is TGCAGTGCTGCCTCCCATTCGGGACACCACTTC. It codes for CSAASHSGHHF.

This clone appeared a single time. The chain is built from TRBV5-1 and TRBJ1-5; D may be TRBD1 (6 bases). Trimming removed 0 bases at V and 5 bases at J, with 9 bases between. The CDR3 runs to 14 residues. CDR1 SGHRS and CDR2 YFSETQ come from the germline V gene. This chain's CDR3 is CASSLEGGHQPQHF. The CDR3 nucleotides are TGCGCCAGCAGCTTGGAGGGGGGCCATCAGCCCCAGCATTTT.

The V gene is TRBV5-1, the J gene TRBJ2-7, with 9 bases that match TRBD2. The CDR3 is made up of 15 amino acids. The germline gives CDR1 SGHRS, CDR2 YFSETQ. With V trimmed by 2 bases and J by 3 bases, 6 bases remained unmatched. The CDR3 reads CASSFASGTLYEQYF. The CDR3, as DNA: TGCGCCAGCAGCTTCGCTAGCGGGACACTCTACGAGCAGTACTTC.

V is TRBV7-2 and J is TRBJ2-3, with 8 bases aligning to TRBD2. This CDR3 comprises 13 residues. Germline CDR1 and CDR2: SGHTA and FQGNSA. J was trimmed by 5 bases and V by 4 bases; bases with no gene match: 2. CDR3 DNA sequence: TGTGCCAGCAGCTGGGGACTAGTAGATACGCAGTATTTT. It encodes CASSWGLVDTQYF. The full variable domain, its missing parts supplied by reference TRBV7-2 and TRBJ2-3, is GAGVSQSPSNKVTEKGKDVELRCDPISGHTALYWYRQSLGQGLEFLIYFQGNSAPDKSGLPSDRFSAERTGGSVSTLTIQRTQQEDSAVYLCASSWGLVDTQYFGPGTRLTVL.

The CDR3 here is CASSPRRVGDTQYF. The CDR3 region has the DNA TGCGCCAGCAGCCCGAGGCGGGTAGGAGATACGCAGTATTTT. This rearrangement joins TRBV5-1 to TRBJ2-3; tentatively, D is TRBD2 (5 bases). The CDR3 contains 14 residues. V lost 4 bases to trimming and J lost 5 bases, with 14 bases between them. Germline CDR1 reads SGHRS; CDR2 reads YFSETQ.

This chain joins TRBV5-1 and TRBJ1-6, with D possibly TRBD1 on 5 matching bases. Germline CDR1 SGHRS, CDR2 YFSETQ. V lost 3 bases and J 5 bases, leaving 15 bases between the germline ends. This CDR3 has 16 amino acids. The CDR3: CASSSGQGGNNSPLHF. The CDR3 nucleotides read TGCGCCAGCAGCTCGGGCCAGGGAGGCAATAATTCACCCCTCCACTTT.

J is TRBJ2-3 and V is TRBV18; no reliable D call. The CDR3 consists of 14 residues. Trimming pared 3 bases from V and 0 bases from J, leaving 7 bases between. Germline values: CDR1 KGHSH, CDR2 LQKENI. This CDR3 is CASSPQGSTDTQYF. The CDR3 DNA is TGTGCCAGCTCACCCCAAGGGAGCACAGATACGCAGTATTTT.

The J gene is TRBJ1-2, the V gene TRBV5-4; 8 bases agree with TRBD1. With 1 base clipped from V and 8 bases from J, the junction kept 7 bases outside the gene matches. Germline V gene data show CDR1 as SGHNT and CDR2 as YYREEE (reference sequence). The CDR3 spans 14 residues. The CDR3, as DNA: TGTGCCAGCAGCTTGTCGCAGGGGGCGGGGGGCTACACCTTC. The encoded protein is CASSLSQGAGGYTF.

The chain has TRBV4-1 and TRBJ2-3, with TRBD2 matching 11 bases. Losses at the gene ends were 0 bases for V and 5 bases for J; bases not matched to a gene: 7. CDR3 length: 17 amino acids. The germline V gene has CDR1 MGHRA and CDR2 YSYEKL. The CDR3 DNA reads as TGCGCCAGCAGCCAAGATCCCCTAGCGGGAGGTAGAGATACGCAGTATTTT. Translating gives CASSQDPLAGGRDTQYF.

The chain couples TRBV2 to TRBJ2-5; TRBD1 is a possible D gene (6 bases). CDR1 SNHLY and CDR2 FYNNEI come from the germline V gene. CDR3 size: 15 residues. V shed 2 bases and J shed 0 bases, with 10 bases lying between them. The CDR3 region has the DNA TGTGCCAGCAGTGAACACCAGGGGAACCAAGAGACCCAGTACTTC. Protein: CASSEHQGNQETQYF.

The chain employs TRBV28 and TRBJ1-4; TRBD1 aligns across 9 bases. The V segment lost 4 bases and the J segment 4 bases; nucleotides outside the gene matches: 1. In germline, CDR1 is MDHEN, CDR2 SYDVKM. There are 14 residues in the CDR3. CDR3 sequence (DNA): TGTGCCAGCAGTTCGACAGGGGGTAATGAAAAACTGTTTTTT. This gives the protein CASSSTGGNEKLFF. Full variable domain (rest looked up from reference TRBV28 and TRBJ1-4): DVKVTQSSRYLVKRTGEKVFLECVQDMDHENMFWYRQDPGLGLRLIYFSYDVKMKEKGDIPEGYSVSREKKERFSLILESASTNQTSMYLCASSSTGGNEKLFFGSGTQLSVL.

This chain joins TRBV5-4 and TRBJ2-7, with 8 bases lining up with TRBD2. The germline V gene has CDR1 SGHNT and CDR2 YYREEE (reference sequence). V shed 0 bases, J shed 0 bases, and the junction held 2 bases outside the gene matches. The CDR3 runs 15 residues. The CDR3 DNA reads TGTGCCAGCAGCTTGGCCGCGGGAGGCTCCTACGAGCAGTACTTC. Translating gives CASSLAAGGSYEQYF.

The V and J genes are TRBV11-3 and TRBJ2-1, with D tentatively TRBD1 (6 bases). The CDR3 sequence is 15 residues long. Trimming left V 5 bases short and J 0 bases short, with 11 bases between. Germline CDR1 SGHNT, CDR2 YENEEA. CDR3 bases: TGTGCCAGCAGCCTGGGACAAAGCTCCTACAATGAGCAGTTCTTC. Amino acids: CASSLGQSSYNEQFF.

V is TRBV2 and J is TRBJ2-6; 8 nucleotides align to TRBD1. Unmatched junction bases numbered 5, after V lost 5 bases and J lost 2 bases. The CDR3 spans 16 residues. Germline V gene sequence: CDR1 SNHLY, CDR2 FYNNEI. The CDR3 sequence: CASSRTGQPGANVLTF. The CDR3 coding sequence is TGTGCCAGCAGTAGGACAGGGCAGCCTGGGGCCAACGTCCTGACTTTC.

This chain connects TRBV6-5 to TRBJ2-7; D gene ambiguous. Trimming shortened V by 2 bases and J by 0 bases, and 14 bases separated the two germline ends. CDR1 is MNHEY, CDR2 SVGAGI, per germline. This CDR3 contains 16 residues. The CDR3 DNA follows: TGTGCCAGCAGTTACGTGGGATCGCCTCTCTCCTACGAGCAGTACTTC. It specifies CASSYVGSPLSYEQYF.

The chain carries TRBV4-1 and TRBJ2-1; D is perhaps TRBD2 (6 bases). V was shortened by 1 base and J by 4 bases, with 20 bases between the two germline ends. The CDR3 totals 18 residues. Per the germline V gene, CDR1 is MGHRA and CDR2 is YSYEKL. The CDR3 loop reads CASSQVILAGRSYNEQFF. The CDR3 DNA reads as TGCGCCAGCAGCCAAGTAATCCTGGCGGGACGCTCATACAATGAGCAGTTCTTC.

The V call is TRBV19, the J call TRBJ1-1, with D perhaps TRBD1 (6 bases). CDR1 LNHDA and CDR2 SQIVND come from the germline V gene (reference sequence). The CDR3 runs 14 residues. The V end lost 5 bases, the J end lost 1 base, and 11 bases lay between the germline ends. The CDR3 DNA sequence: TGTGCCAGTAGTCCAGGGGTGGCGAACACTGAAGCTTTCTTT. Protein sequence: CASSPGVANTEAFF.

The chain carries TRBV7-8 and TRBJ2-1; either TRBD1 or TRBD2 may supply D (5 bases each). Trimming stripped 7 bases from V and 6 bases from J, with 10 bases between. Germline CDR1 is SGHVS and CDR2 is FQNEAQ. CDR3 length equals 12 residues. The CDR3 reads CASNNGGNEQFF. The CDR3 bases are TGTGCCAGCAACAATGGGGGCAATGAGCAGTTCTTC.

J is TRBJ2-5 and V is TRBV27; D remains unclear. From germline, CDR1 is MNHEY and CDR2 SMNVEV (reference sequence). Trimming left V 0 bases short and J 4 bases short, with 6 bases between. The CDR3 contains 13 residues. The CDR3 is CASSLSVLETQYF. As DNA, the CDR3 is TGTGCCAGCAGTTTATCGGTGCTAGAGACCCAGTACTTC.

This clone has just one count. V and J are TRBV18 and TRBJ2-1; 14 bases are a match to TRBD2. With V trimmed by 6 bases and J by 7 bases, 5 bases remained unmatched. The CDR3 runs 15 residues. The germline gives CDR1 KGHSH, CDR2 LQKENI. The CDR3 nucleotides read TGTGCCAGCTCCTCGGGACTAGCGGGGGCTAATGAGCAGTTCTTC. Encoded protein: CASSSGLAGANEQFF.

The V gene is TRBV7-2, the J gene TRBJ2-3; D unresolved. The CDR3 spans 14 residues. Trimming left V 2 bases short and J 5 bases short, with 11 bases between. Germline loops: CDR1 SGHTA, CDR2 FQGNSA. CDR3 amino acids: CASSLYYLVDTQYF. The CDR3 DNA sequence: TGTGCCAGCAGCTTATACTATTTGGTAGATACGCAGTATTTT.

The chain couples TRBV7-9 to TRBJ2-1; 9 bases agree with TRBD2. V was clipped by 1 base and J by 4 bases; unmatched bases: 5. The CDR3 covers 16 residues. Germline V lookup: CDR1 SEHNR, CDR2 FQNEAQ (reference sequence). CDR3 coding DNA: TGTGCCAGCAGCTTAGAGGCTAGCGGGAATTACAATGAGCAGTTCTTC. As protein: CASSLEASGNYNEQFF.

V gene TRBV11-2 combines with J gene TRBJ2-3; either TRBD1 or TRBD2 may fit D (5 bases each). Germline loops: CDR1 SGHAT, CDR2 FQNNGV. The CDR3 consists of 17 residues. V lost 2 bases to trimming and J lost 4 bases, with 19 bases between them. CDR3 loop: CASSLRQGGRKADTQYF. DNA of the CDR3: TGTGCCAGCAGCTTACGGCAGGGCGGGCGGAAGGCAGATACGCAGTATTTT.